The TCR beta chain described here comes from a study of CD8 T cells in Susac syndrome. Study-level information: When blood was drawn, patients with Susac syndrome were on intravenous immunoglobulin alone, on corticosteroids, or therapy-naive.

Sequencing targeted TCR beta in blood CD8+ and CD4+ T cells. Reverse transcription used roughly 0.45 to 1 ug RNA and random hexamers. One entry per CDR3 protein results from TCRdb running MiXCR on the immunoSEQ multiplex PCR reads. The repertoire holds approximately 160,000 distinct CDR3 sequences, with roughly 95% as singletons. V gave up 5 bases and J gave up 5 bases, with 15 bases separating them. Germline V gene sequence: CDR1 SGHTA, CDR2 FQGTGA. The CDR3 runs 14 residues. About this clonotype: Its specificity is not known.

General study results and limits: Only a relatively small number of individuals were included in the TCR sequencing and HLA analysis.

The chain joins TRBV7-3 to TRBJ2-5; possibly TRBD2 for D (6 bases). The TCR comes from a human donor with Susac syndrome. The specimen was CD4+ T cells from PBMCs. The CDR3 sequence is CASSPGPRGETQYF. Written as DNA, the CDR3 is TGTGCCAGCAGCCCGGGACCCCGGGGGGAGACCCAGTACTTC.